This passage covers 23 T cell receptor beta chains from one sample sequenced in a study of T cells in localized non-small cell lung cancer (dated by TCRdb to 2020 to 2021). Libraries were made using the immunoSEQ multiplex PCR assay. As stored in TCRdb, this immuneACCESS dataset retains in-frame rearrangements with V and J assigned. A fraction of the clones does not appear; measured against another copy, unresolved V genes explain less than half of the discrepancy, and the remainder lacks a known reason. Here the sample has 100,000 to 150,000 clones; approximately 88% occur a single time. Around 1.5% of the sample comes from the top ten. Source: peripheral blood, taken before any cancer treatment. The receptors were sampled from a female donor of 60 years or more with stage I lung adenocarcinoma.

The J gene is TRBJ2-2, the V gene TRBV14, with D perhaps being TRBD1 or TRBD2 (5 bases each). Germline V gene sequence: CDR1 SGHDN, CDR2 FVKESK. V lost 2 bases, J lost 5 bases, and 15 bases lay in between. The CDR3 is 16 amino acids. CDR3 protein: CASSQNPGPSTGELFF. In DNA, the CDR3 is TGTGCCAGCAGCCAAAATCCGGGACCTTCTACCGGGGAGCTGTTTTTT.

On this clone: Different DNA sequences within this sample yield the same CDR3. This chain joins TRBV29-1 and TRBJ2-6, with D unresolved. Trimming removed 1 base at V and 3 bases at J, with 4 bases between. In germline, CDR1 is SQVTM, CDR2 ANQGSEA. The CDR3 runs 13 residues. CDR3 sequence: CSVEGYGANVLTF. Written as DNA, the CDR3 is TGCAGCGTTGAAGGGTATGGGGCCAACGTCCTGACTTTC.

DNA of the CDR3: TGTGCCAGTACCCGGGATCCCTCCTACAATGAGCAGTTCTTC. Translation: CASTRDPSYNEQFF. The V and J genes are TRBV11-2 and TRBJ2-1; D is perhaps TRBD2 (5 bases). The length of the CDR3 is 14 residues. Germline CDR1 and CDR2: SGHAT and FQNNGV. V was trimmed by 9 bases and J by 0 bases, leaving 12 bases between them.

The gene calls are TRBV28 and TRBJ1-5; unclear D gene. Germline-derived CDR1 and CDR2 are MDHEN and SYDVKM. The CDR3 loop spans 14 amino acids. V was pared by 6 bases and J by 4 bases, with 13 bases between. For the CDR3, the DNA is TGTGCCAGCAGCCTGGGTCGAGGGAATCAGCCCCAGCATTTT. Translated: CASSLGRGNQPQHF.

V is TRBV27 and J is TRBJ2-1; no reliable D call. Trimming stripped 7 bases from V and 3 bases from J, with 10 bases between. This CDR3 is 13 amino acids long. Germline values: CDR1 MNHEY, CDR2 SMNVEV (reference sequence). This chain's CDR3 is CASNGPGYNEQFF. The CDR3 nucleotides are TGTGCCAGCAACGGACCAGGCTACAATGAGCAGTTCTTC.

For this clone: A read error may produce the germline difference seen at one junction end. The rearrangement links TRBV7-7 to TRBJ2-5, with 13 bases matching TRBD2. Germline V gives CDR1 SSHAT, CDR2 FNYEAQ (reference sequence). This CDR3 has 16 residues. This CDR3 reads CASSRTSGRGQETQYF. DNA for the CDR3: TGTGCTAGCAGCCGGACTAGCGGGAGAGGGCAAGAGACCCAGTACTTC.

This clone was observed a single time. This chain connects TRBV15 to TRBJ2-7; 10 nucleotides match TRBD1. Germline assignment: CDR1 LNHNV and CDR2 YYDKDF (reference sequence). The CDR3 has 15 amino acids. Trimming cost V 3 bases and J 3 bases; bases outside gene matches: 5. CDR3: CATSSGGTGDYEQYF. The CDR3 DNA follows: TGTGCCACCAGCAGCGGGGGGACAGGGGACTACGAGCAGTACTTC.

This chain uses TRBV6-5 with TRBJ2-3; D not resolved. This CDR3 contains 12 residues. Trimming stripped 10 bases from V and 1 base from J, with 9 bases between. Germline V gene lookup returns CDR1 MNHEY and CDR2 SVGAGI. This CDR3 reads CATRRGTDTQYF. The CDR3 DNA reads as TGTGCCACCCGTCGGGGCACAGATACGCAGTATTTT.

The chain couples TRBV28 to TRBJ1-4, with TRBD1 matching 7 bases. Trimming at V came to 10 bases and at J to 7 bases, leaving 9 bases not matched to a gene. Germline V gene sequence: CDR1 MDHEN, CDR2 SYDVKM. The CDR3 runs 13 residues. The CDR3 loop reads CAIPGGGGEKLFF. CDR3 bases: TGTGCCATTCCAGGAGGGGGCGGTGAAAAACTGTTTTTT.

The chain carries TRBV10-3 and TRBJ1-5; D unclear. Trimming pared 3 bases from V and 10 bases from J, leaving 13 bases between. The CDR3 consists of 13 residues. From germline, CDR1 is ENHRY and CDR2 SYGVKD. In DNA form, the CDR3 reads TGTGCCATCAGTGACGAAAACAGAAATCCCCAGCATTTT. Translation gives CAISDENRNPQHF.

This clone was seen more than once but under ten times. The rearrangement links TRBV6-4 to TRBJ2-1; 9 positions agree with TRBD1. The length of the CDR3 is 16 residues. Trimming took 0 bases from V and 8 from J; bases not matched to a gene: 8. The germline CDR1 and CDR2 sequences are MRHNA and SNTAGT. The CDR3 DNA reads as TGTGCCAGCAGTGACTCCCCGGGACAGGGAAGGGATGAGCAGTTCTTC. Translation gives CASSDSPGQGRDEQFF.

The chain joins TRBV5-1 to TRBJ2-7; D possibly corresponds to TRBD1 (5 bases). The CDR3 is made up of 16 amino acids. V lost 4 bases, J lost 0 bases, and 17 bases lay in between. In germline, CDR1 is SGHRS, CDR2 YFSETQ. The CDR3 sequence: CASSRNLGALSYEQYF. CDR3 DNA: TGCGCCAGCAGCCGCAACCTAGGGGCTCTCTCCTACGAGCAGTACTTC.

Notes on this clone: Distinct nucleotide sequences in the sample also encode this CDR3. The rearrangement uses TRBV7-8 and TRBJ2-1; 7 nucleotides line up with TRBD2. The CDR3 extends over 15 amino acids. V was clipped by 1 base and J by 1 base; unmatched bases: 1. The germline gives CDR1 SGHVS, CDR2 FQNEAQ. The CDR3 coding sequence is TGTGCCAGCAGCTTAGTCGGGGGGTCCTACAATGAGCAGTTCTTC. Translated: CASSLVGGSYNEQFF.

CDR3 nucleotide sequence: TGTGCCAGCAGAACTCCTGGGGGAAACACCATATATTTT. Its protein product is CASRTPGGNTIYF. The chain uses TRBV6-5 and TRBJ1-3; D is unresolved. Germline V gene data show CDR1 as MNHEY and CDR2 as SVGAGI. V was clipped by 6 bases and J by 4 bases, with 10 bases between them. The CDR3 spans 13 residues.

The chain recombines TRBV5-1 with TRBJ2-7, with TRBD1 identical over 8 bases. Germline V gene lookup returns CDR1 SGHRS and CDR2 YFSETQ. CDR3 size: 15 residues. Trimming removed 3 bases from V and 2 bases from J; junction bases left unmatched: 7. DNA of the CDR3: TGCGCCAGCAGCTCGACCGGGACAGGTCCCTACGAGCAGTACTTC. It codes for CASSSTGTGPYEQYF.

The V gene is TRBV6-6, the J gene TRBJ1-3; tentative D call: TRBD1 (5 bases). This CDR3 spans 11 amino acids. Germline CDR1 reads MNHNY; CDR2 reads SVGAGI (reference sequence). Trimming removed 7 bases from V and 7 bases from J, with 8 bases in between. CDR3 region: CASTRQNTIYF. CDR3 nucleotides: TGTGCCAGCACAAGACAGAACACCATATATTTT.

The chain has TRBV6-5 and TRBJ1-1, with 9 bases lining up with TRBD1. Germline CDR1 and CDR2: MNHEY and SVGAGI. Trimming at V came to 7 bases and at J to 4 bases, leaving 7 bases not matched to a gene. The CDR3 is 14 residues long. CDR3 bases: TGTGCCAGCAACCGAGACAGGGGGGGCACTGAAGCTTTCTTT. Its translation is CASNRDRGGTEAFF.

The chain is built from TRBV6-6 and TRBJ2-7; D is perhaps TRBD2 (5 bases). The V and J ends lost 2 bases and 2 bases respectively, with 13 bases between them. Germline V gene sequence: CDR1 MNHNY, CDR2 SVGAGI (reference sequence). This CDR3 spans 15 amino acids. CDR3 in amino acids: CASSYLQGGTYEQYF. DNA for the CDR3: TGTGCCAGCAGTTACCTACAAGGAGGTACCTACGAGCAGTACTTC.

This clone has a single count. The V and J genes are TRBV5-4 and TRBJ1-4; D gene ambiguous. This CDR3 comprises 14 residues. Germline-derived CDR1 and CDR2 are SGHNT and YYREEE (reference sequence). Trimming removed 1 base from V and 5 bases from J, with 9 bases in between. CDR3 amino acids: CASSLYGNNEKLFF. As DNA, the CDR3 is TGTGCCAGCAGCTTGTACGGAAACAATGAAAAACTGTTTTTT.

This clone was observed once. This chain links TRBV6-5 with TRBJ2-2, with D uncertain. This CDR3 has 12 amino acids. Trimming took off 7 bases at V and 2 bases at J, with 5 bases between the two ends. Germline CDR1 MNHEY, CDR2 SVGAGI. The CDR3 bases are TGTGCCAGCAACCGCAACACCGGGGAGCTGTTTTTT. Protein product: CASNRNTGELFF.

The V and J genes are TRBV5-6 and TRBJ2-4; possibly TRBD2 for D (5 bases). CDR1 SGHDT and CDR2 YYEEEE come from the germline V gene. V gave up 4 bases and J gave up 6 bases, with 17 bases separating them. The CDR3 has 15 amino acids. The CDR3 loop reads CASSATSAGRNIQYF. CDR3 DNA: TGTGCCAGCAGCGCAACGTCCGCGGGTAGAAACATTCAGTACTTC.

The J gene is TRBJ1-2, the V gene TRBV29-1; D gene unclear. Per the germline V gene, CDR1 is SQVTM and CDR2 is ANQGSEA. Trimming cost V 4 bases and J 2 bases, with 5 bases left between them. CDR3 length equals 11 residues. This CDR3 reads CSVGPNYGYTF. The CDR3 nucleotides read TGCAGCGTTGGCCCGAACTATGGCTACACCTTC.

V and J are TRBV5-6 and TRBJ2-5; 10 nucleotides match TRBD1. The CDR3 loop spans 14 amino acids. J lost 4 bases, V lost 4 bases, and 4 bases had no gene match. The germline V gene has CDR1 SGHDT and CDR2 YYEEEE. CDR3 DNA sequence: TGTGCCAGCAGCGGACAGGGGGAAAGAGAGACCCAGTACTTC. Its protein product is CASSGQGERETQYF.